Listed below are T cell receptor beta chains from one sample, sequenced in a study of beta chain features in type 1 diabetes. Assay: immunoSEQ multiplex PCR; the TCRdb copy retains only in-frame clones and omits some. The repertoire consists of roughly 730,000 clones, with roughly 13% occurring once and the leading ten covering 0.02% to 0.025%. Sequences were obtained from naive CD4+ T cells from blood. The source of these receptors is a man aged 18 to 30 with type 1 diabetes. Both conserved end residues are part of each CDR3. The order of the fields is CDR3 DNA, CDR3 protein, V gene, clone size, D gene, J gene. The D gene is left open where the match is weak. A clone size is listed for some rows: how often the clone was seen (once, few, many), or a class if it is expanded.

CDR3nt: TGTGCCAGCAGCCAAGACTACCCGAGGAGGGCGAAGAACACCGGGGAGCTGTTTTTT
CDR3aa: CASSQDYPRRAKNTGELFF
v_gene: TRBV14
abundance: -
d_gene: -
j_gene: TRBJ2-2

CDR3nt: TGTGCCAGCTCACCAGGGACAGGGTCCTACAATGAGCAGTTCTTC
CDR3aa: CASSPGTGSYNEQFF
v_gene: TRBV18
abundance: -
d_gene: TRBD1
j_gene: TRBJ2-1

CDR3nt: TGTGCCAGCAGCTCCTACTACGAGCAGTACTTC
CDR3aa: CASSSYYEQYF
v_gene: TRBV14
abundance: few
d_gene: -
j_gene: TRBJ2-7

CDR3nt: TGTGCCAGCAGCTCTCTCCAGGACTATGGCTACACCTTC
CDR3aa: CASSSLQDYGYTF
v_gene: TRBV5-8
abundance: few
d_gene: -
j_gene: TRBJ1-2

CDR3nt: TGTGCCAGCTCACCCCAAGGACAGGGGACGGAGACCCAGTACTTC
CDR3aa: CASSPQGQGTETQYF
v_gene: TRBV18
abundance: -
d_gene: TRBD1
j_gene: TRBJ2-5

CDR3nt: TGTGCCAGCAGCCTCTTGGCTCTGGACACTGAAGCTTTCTTT
CDR3aa: CASSLLALDTEAFF
v_gene: TRBV7-9
abundance: -
d_gene: -
j_gene: TRBJ1-1

CDR3nt: TGTGCCTGGAGTGTTAAGGGGCCCTACGAGCAGTACTTC
CDR3aa: CAWSVKGPYEQYF
v_gene: TRBV30
abundance: -
d_gene: -
j_gene: TRBJ2-7

CDR3nt: TGCGCCAGCAGCCAACAACTCCATCAGCCCCAGCATTTT
CDR3aa: CASSQQLHQPQHF
v_gene: TRBV4-1
abundance: -
d_gene: -
j_gene: TRBJ1-5

CDR3nt: TGTGCCAGCAGTTACAGTGAAGGGGCTCGGGATGAGCAGTTCTTC
CDR3aa: CASSYSEGARDEQFF
v_gene: TRBV6-5
abundance: -
d_gene: -
j_gene: TRBJ2-1

CDR3nt: TGTGCCAGCAGCCTCAGACCAGTACAAAATAATGAAAAACTGTTTTTT
CDR3aa: CASSLRPVQNNEKLFF
v_gene: TRBV9
abundance: -
d_gene: -
j_gene: TRBJ1-4

CDR3nt: TGCAGCGTTGATGGGACCGGGAACTATGGCTACACCTTC
CDR3aa: CSVDGTGNYGYTF
v_gene: TRBV29-1
abundance: -
d_gene: -
j_gene: TRBJ1-2

CDR3nt: TGTGCCAGCAGCCCGGGGACTAGCGGGAACACAGATACGCAGTATTTT
CDR3aa: CASSPGTSGNTDTQYF
v_gene: TRBV9
abundance: -
d_gene: TRBD2
j_gene: TRBJ2-3

CDR3nt: TGTGCCAGTAGCTCCTACAATGAGCAGTTCTTC
CDR3aa: CASSSYNEQFF
v_gene: TRBV19
abundance: -
d_gene: -
j_gene: TRBJ2-1

CDR3nt: TGCGCCAGCAGCCTAAGAACACTGAACACCGGGGAGCTGTTTTTT
CDR3aa: CASSLRTLNTGELFF
v_gene: TRBV5-1
abundance: -
d_gene: -
j_gene: TRBJ2-2

CDR3nt: TGTGCCTGGAGTCCCCCTTCTGGAAACACCATATATTTT
CDR3aa: CAWSPPSGNTIYF
v_gene: TRBV30
abundance: few
d_gene: -
j_gene: TRBJ1-3

CDR3nt: TGTGCCAGCAGCCTAGGACCCCTCTCTAACTATGGCTACACCTTC
CDR3aa: CASSLGPLSNYGYTF
v_gene: TRBV7-9
abundance: -
d_gene: -
j_gene: TRBJ1-2

CDR3nt: TGCGCCAGCAGTGAGGTCGGGGGGCCCCTAGCCAAAAACATTCAGTACTTC
CDR3aa: CASSEVGGPLAKNIQYF
v_gene: TRBV10-2
abundance: -
d_gene: -
j_gene: TRBJ2-4

CDR3nt: TGTGCCAGCAGCTTGGAGGCAGCAGCTAACTATGGCTACACCTTC
CDR3aa: CASSLEAAANYGYTF
v_gene: TRBV5-5
abundance: -
d_gene: -
j_gene: TRBJ1-2

CDR3nt: TGTGCCAGCAGCTCAACGGGCGCCGGGACAGGGAGGTCACCCCTCCACTTT
CDR3aa: CASSSTGAGTGRSPLHF
v_gene: TRBV13
abundance: -
d_gene: TRBD1
j_gene: TRBJ1-6

CDR3nt: TGTGCCAGCGATAAAGATAGGGGGCACGGGGCCAACGTCCTGACTTTC
CDR3aa: CASDKDRGHGANVLTF
v_gene: TRBV9
abundance: -
d_gene: TRBD1
j_gene: TRBJ2-6

CDR3nt: TGCGCCAGCAGCCGCGGAGACAGCCAATCTAACTATGGCTACACCTTC
CDR3aa: CASSRGDSQSNYGYTF
v_gene: TRBV5-1
abundance: -
d_gene: -
j_gene: TRBJ1-2

CDR3nt: TGTGCCAGCAGCTTAGGGGGGACAGGGTCTAACTATGGCTACACCTTC
CDR3aa: CASSLGGTGSNYGYTF
v_gene: TRBV7-2
abundance: -
d_gene: TRBD1
j_gene: TRBJ1-2

CDR3nt: TGTGCCAGCAGTCCGGGACCTGGCGGGGAGCTGTTTTTT
CDR3aa: CASSPGPGGELFF
v_gene: TRBV7-8
abundance: few
d_gene: -
j_gene: TRBJ2-2

CDR3nt: TGTGCCAGCAGTTACTCCAAGAGGAATACGCAGTATTTT
CDR3aa: CASSYSKRNTQYF
v_gene: TRBV6-5
abundance: -
d_gene: -
j_gene: TRBJ2-3

CDR3nt: TGTGCCAGCAGCTTATATGGGACAGGGGTTAACTATGGCTACACCTTC
CDR3aa: CASSLYGTGVNYGYTF
v_gene: TRBV7-2
abundance: few
d_gene: TRBD1
j_gene: TRBJ1-2

CDR3nt: TGTGCCATCAGTGCCGGGACAGGGGGTGAACAGCCCCAGCATTTT
CDR3aa: CAISAGTGGEQPQHF
v_gene: TRBV10-3
abundance: few
d_gene: TRBD1
j_gene: TRBJ1-5

CDR3nt: TGTGCCAGCGGCCACCTGGACACTAACTACGAGCAGTACTTC
CDR3aa: CASGHLDTNYEQYF
v_gene: TRBV9
abundance: few
d_gene: -
j_gene: TRBJ2-7

CDR3nt: TGTGCCAGCAGCGTAGAGGGACACAATAATTCACCCCTCCACTTT
CDR3aa: CASSVEGHNNSPLHF
v_gene: TRBV9
abundance: few
d_gene: -
j_gene: TRBJ1-6